This is a list of T cell receptor beta chains from one sample in a study of T cells in Graves' hyperthyroidism and ophthalmopathy. MiXCR was run by TCRdb on the multiplex PCR reads, yielding one entry per CDR3 protein. The data hold about 740,000 distinct CDR3 sequences, with 14% observed a single time. Sequenced: blood. The receptors were sampled from a woman younger than 30 with Graves' hyperthyroidism. Both conserved end residues are part of each CDR3. A D gene is named only where the DNA matches it firmly. A clone size is listed for some rows: how often the clone was seen (once, few, many), or a class if it is expanded.

d_call j_call clone_size v_call cdr3_aa cdr3_nt
TRBD2 TRBJ2-1 . TRBV20-1 CSARPLGLAGYEQFF TGCAGTGCTAGGCCCTTAGGACTAGCGGGATATGAGCAGTTCTTC
. TRBJ2-4 . TRBV12-3/TRBV12-4 CASSLGARLTPDGNIQYF TGTGCCAGCAGTTTAGGGGCTCGCCTCACTCCCGACGGGAACATTCAGTACTTC
TRBD2 TRBJ2-5 . TRBV12-3/TRBV12-4 CASSPLAGGEETQYF TGTGCCAGCAGTCCACTAGCGGGAGGGGAGGAGACCCAGTACTTC
. TRBJ2-2 many TRBV12-5 CASGFSQGGNTGELFF TGTGCTAGTGGTTTCTCTCAGGGGGGGAACACCGGGGAGCTGTTTTTT
TRBD2 TRBJ2-5 many TRBV24-1 CATSDPLGGGRSEETQYF TGTGCCACCAGTGATCCCCTCGGGGGAGGGAGGTCCGAAGAGACCCAGTACTTC
. TRBJ2-7 many TRBV3-1 CASSQFGGTYEQYF TGTGCCAGCAGCCAGTTCGGTGGAACCTACGAGCAGTACTTC
TRBD1 TRBJ2-1 few TRBV18 CASSPRGTGRNEQFF TGTGCCAGCTCACCGCGAGGGACAGGTCGGAATGAGCAGTTCTTC
. TRBJ1-4 few TRBV2 CASNVGGLEKLFF TGTGCCAGCAATGTCGGGGGCTTGGAAAAACTGTTTTTT
. TRBJ2-1 . TRBV6-2/TRBV6-3 CASSGRTEGVPYNEQFF TGTGCCAGCAGTGGGAGGACAGAGGGCGTCCCCTACAATGAGCAGTTCTTC
TRBD1 TRBJ2-1 many TRBV20-1 CSASEGNRGTFF TGCAGTGCTAGTGAAGGTAACAGGGGGACGTTCTTC
. TRBJ1-4 few TRBV27 CASRNTLRKLFF TGTGCCAGCAGGAACACTCTGCGGAAACTGTTTTTT
TRBD2 TRBJ2-3 few TRBV10-2 CASSSTGLAGFTQYF TGCGCCAGCAGTTCCACGGGACTAGCGGGGTTTACGCAGTATTTT
TRBD2 TRBJ2-7 few TRBV27 CASSSYGPAGPPSYEQYF TGTGCCAGCAGTTCCTATGGGCCAGCGGGGCCTCCCTCCTACGAGCAGTACTTC
TRBD1 TRBJ1-1 . TRBV2 CASSDPGQGVTEAFF TGTGCCAGCAGTGACCCGGGACAGGGTGTTACTGAAGCTTTCTTT
. TRBJ1-2 few TRBV5-1 CASSGAVTGYDGYTF TGCGCCAGCAGCGGGGCCGTAACAGGGTATGACGGCTACACCTTC
. TRBJ2-2 . TRBV9 CASSVYSGGELFF TGTGCCAGCAGCGTATATAGTGGCGGGGAGCTGTTTTTT
. TRBJ1-6 . TRBV12-3/TRBV12-4 CASSSGDYNSHLHF TGTGCCAGCAGTTCAGGGGATTATAATTCACACCTCCACTTT
. TRBJ1-5 once TRBV19 CASTPRVSGANQPQHF TGTGCCAGTACCCCTCGGGTGTCAGGGGCGAATCAGCCCCAGCATTTT
TRBD1 TRBJ1-1 few TRBV10-3 CAIRTGGGTEAFF TGTGCCATCAGGACAGGGGGCGGAACTGAAGCTTTCTTT
. TRBJ2-7 many TRBV7-2 CASSLVGSGPTYEQYF TGTGCCAGCAGCTTAGTTGGTAGCGGCCCAACCTACGAGCAGTACTTC
. TRBJ2-7 few TRBV19 CASSDSTGREQYF TGTGCCAGTAGTGACAGCACAGGGCGCGAGCAGTACTTC
. TRBJ2-7 . TRBV5-4 CASSTGTASSYEQYF TGTGCCAGCAGCACTGGGACTGCAAGCTCCTACGAGCAGTACTTC
. TRBJ1-2 few TRBV24-1 CATSDPGLHGYTF TGTGCCACCAGTGACCCGGGACTGCATGGCTACACCTTC
TRBD1 TRBJ1-1 . TRBV6-1 CASSFTGGEAFF TGTGCCAGCAGTTTCACAGGGGGTGAAGCTTTCTTT
. TRBJ2-3 . TRBV19 CASSIKKQRWGLSADTQYF TGTGCCAGTAGTATAAAGAAACAGCGGTGGGGGCTCAGCGCAGATACGCAGTATTTT
. TRBJ1-6 . TRBV6-6 CASSYSPNSPLHF TGTGCCAGCAGTTACAGCCCCAATTCACCCCTCCACTTT
TRBD1 TRBJ2-7 . TRBV7-9 CASSSPGTGFEQYF TGTGCCAGCAGCTCCCCTGGGACAGGGTTCGAGCAGTACTTC
. TRBJ2-7 many TRBV5-1 CASSPISPYEQYF TGCGCCAGCAGCCCTATATCCCCTTACGAGCAGTACTTC
TRBD1 TRBJ2-7 . TRBV12-3/TRBV12-4 CASTRGQGPNEQYF TGTGCCAGCACCAGGGGACAGGGGCCCAACGAGCAGTACTTC
TRBD1 TRBJ2-1 . TRBV4-1 CASSPLRTGDEQFF TGCGCCAGCAGCCCACTCCGGACAGGGGACGAGCAGTTCTTC
TRBD1 TRBJ2-2 . TRBV11-2 CASSWGTVDTGELFF TGTGCCAGCAGCTGGGGGACAGTTGACACCGGGGAGCTGTTTTTT
. TRBJ2-5 many TRBV7-9 CASSLGLTTIQETQYF TGTGCCAGCAGCTTAGGACTCACGACGATTCAAGAGACCCAGTACTTC
. TRBJ1-1 . TRBV28 CASSYSGLRNTEAFF TGTGCCAGCAGTTACTCGGGACTGCGGAACACTGAAGCTTTCTTT
TRBD2 TRBJ2-1 few TRBV7-9 CARSSLAPSYNEQFF TGTGCCCGCAGCTCACTAGCGCCCTCCTACAATGAGCAGTTCTTC
TRBD2 TRBJ2-7 . TRBV6-2/TRBV6-3 CASSFRRTGEAGNGNEQYF TGTGCCAGCAGCTTCCGCCGGACCGGGGAAGCGGGAAACGGGAACGAGCAGTACTTC
. TRBJ2-7 many TRBV30 CAWSVGGLGEQYF TGTGCCTGGAGTGTCGGGGGCTTGGGGGAGCAGTACTTC
TRBD2 TRBJ2-1 many TRBV5-5 CASSPGLATYNEQFF TGTGCCAGCAGCCCGGGACTAGCTACCTACAATGAGCAGTTCTTC
. TRBJ1-2 few TRBV20-1 CSATRQTGLYGYTF TGCAGTGCCACCCGCCAAACAGGTCTCTATGGCTACACCTTC
. TRBJ2-1 few TRBV20-1 CSARDRQGPCNEQFF TGCAGTGCTAGAGATAGGCAGGGGCCCTGCAATGAGCAGTTCTTC
. TRBJ2-1 few TRBV6-2/TRBV6-3 CASSYRRDFQFF TGTGCCAGCAGTTACAGGAGGGACTTCCAGTTCTTC
. TRBJ2-5 few TRBV30 CAWSATSFYQETQYF TGTGCCTGGAGCGCCACCTCCTTCTACCAAGAGACCCAGTACTTC
. TRBJ2-3 many TRBV11-2 CASSLVGQSTDTQYF TGTGCCAGCAGCTTAGTTGGTCAGAGCACAGATACGCAGTATTTT
. TRBJ1-1 many TRBV2 CASTNSEVGEAFF TGTGCCAGCACTAACTCGGAGGTAGGTGAAGCTTTCTTT
. TRBJ2-3 many TRBV7-6 CASSPQEGSTDTQYF TGTGCCAGCAGCCCCCAGGAGGGGAGCACAGATACGCAGTATTTT
. TRBJ2-1 many TRBV7-2 CASSLGWRQFYNEQFF TGTGCCAGCAGCTTAGGGTGGCGGCAGTTCTACAATGAGCAGTTCTTC
. TRBJ2-7 few TRBV5-1 CASSLASTNGKDEQYF TGCGCCAGCAGCTTGGCCTCAACAAATGGTAAGGACGAGCAGTACTTC
. TRBJ1-1 many TRBV28 CASSYNTNTEAFF TGTGCCAGCAGTTATAACACTAACACTGAAGCTTTCTTT
TRBD2 TRBJ2-7 many TRBV11-2 CASSQTGGIFYEQYF TGTGCCAGCAGCCAGACGGGGGGAATATTCTACGAGCAGTACTTC
. TRBJ2-2 few TRBV5-1 CASSLRVSTGELFF TGCGCCAGCAGCCTGAGAGTATCAACCGGGGAGCTGTTTTTT
TRBD2 TRBJ2-1 few TRBV14 CASSQAEGREWYNEQFF TGTGCCAGCAGCCAAGCGGAGGGGCGGGAGTGGTACAATGAGCAGTTCTTC
. TRBJ1-1 many TRBV7-8 CASTTSRLLNTEAFF TGTGCCAGCACCACGTCTCGGCTTTTGAACACTGAAGCTTTCTTT
. TRBJ2-1 few TRBV6-1 CASRPDWGSTVEQFF TGTGCCAGCAGGCCTGACTGGGGCTCTACGGTTGAGCAGTTCTTC
TRBD1 TRBJ1-5 . TRBV30 CAWGTGASNQPQHF TGTGCCTGGGGGACAGGGGCTAGCAATCAGCCCCAGCATTTT